These 24 T cell receptor beta chains were sequenced from one sample in a study of prognosis after radiotherapy for stage I lung cancer. Two-round multiplex PCR on genomic DNA was the method by which TCR beta CDR3 was amplified. Specific primers for each TRBV and TRBJ gene were what first-round PCR used. TCRdb redid the calling of the multiplex PCR reads with MiXCR, one entry per CDR3 protein. This table holds about 34,000 distinct CDR3 sequences, approximately 35% found once. Sequencing used PBMCs, obtained before or after stereotactic body radiation therapy (not recorded which). The receptor source for this set is a donor at least 50 years old with non-small cell lung cancer.

This clonotype was counted many times. The chain recombines TRBV20-1 with TRBJ2-3; 14 bases line up with TRBD2. The CDR3 consists of 18 residues. Trimming took 1 base from V and 2 from J; bases not matched to a gene: 8. Germline values: CDR1 DFQATT, CDR2 SNEGSKA (reference sequence). CDR3 nucleotides: TGCAGTGCTAGAGGCCTAGGACTAGCGGGGGGTTTCACAGATACGCAGTATTTT. Amino acid sequence: CSARGLGLAGGFTDTQYF.

The chain links TRBV6-2 or TRBV6-3 to TRBJ1-2, with D possibly matching TRBD1 (5 bases). Looked up from germline, CDR1 is MNHEY and CDR2 is SVGEGT. The CDR3 length is 15 residues. V gave up 10 bases and J gave up 3 bases, with 21 bases separating them. The CDR3 protein is CANSEQVSADYGYTF. Written as DNA, the CDR3 is TGTGCCAACAGCGAACAGGTGTCCGCGGACTATGGCTACACCTTC.

This clonotype was counted ten times or more. A much larger clone is a single base away; this may be a read error. The chain employs TRBV6-2 or TRBV6-3 and TRBJ2-1; 9 nucleotides match TRBD1. In germline, CDR1 is MNHEY, CDR2 SVGEGT. Germline trimming cut 6 bases from V and 5 bases from J; bases unmatched to any gene: 11. There are 16 residues in the CDR3. The CDR3 region has the DNA TGTGCCAGCAGGGGACAGGGTGGGAACTCTAACAATGAGCAGTTCTTC. It codes for CASRGQGGNSNNEQFF.

Notes on this clonotype: A far larger clone is one nucleotide away, so this likely arose from a read error. This chain uses TRBV19 with TRBJ2-3; no firm D call. This CDR3 contains 12 residues. V was shortened by 11 bases and J by 11 bases, with 20 bases between the two germline ends. In germline, CDR1 is LNHDA, CDR2 SQIVND (reference sequence). The chain's CDR3 is CAWSVYGVGQYF. In DNA form, the CDR3 reads TGTGCCTGGAGTGTGTATGGGGTGGGGCAGTATTTT. The whole variable domain, remainder taken from reference TRBV19 and TRBJ2-3, is DGGITQSPKYLFRKEGQNVTLSCEQNLNHDAMYWYRQDPGQGLRLIYYSQIVNDFQKGDIAEGYSVSREKKESFPLTVTSAQKNPTAFYLCAWSVYGVGQYFGPGTRLTVL.

In regard to this clonotype: This may arise from a read error, as a much more abundant clone is one base away. This chain uses TRBV6-2 or TRBV6-3 with TRBJ2-1, with 11 bases aligning to TRBD2. V was clipped by 0 bases and J by 16 bases; unmatched bases: 14. The CDR3 is 16 residues long. Germline CDR1 is MNHEY and CDR2 is SVGEGT. Here the CDR3 DNA reads TGTGCCAGCAGTTACTCGCCGGCTAGCGGGGGGCCCTCACAATTCTTC. Protein: CASSYSPASGGPSQFF.

The sample holds many counts of this clonotype. The chain has TRBV19 and TRBJ2-3, with 12 bases that match TRBD2. In germline, CDR1 is LNHDA, CDR2 SQIVND (reference sequence). The CDR3 totals 16 residues. The V gene end was trimmed by 6 bases and the J gene end by 1 base; junction bases not matched to a gene: 5. In DNA, the CDR3 is TGTGCCAGTAGCCACCGGACTAGCGGGGGCACAGATACGCAGTATTTT. Amino acid sequence: CASSHRTSGGTDTQYF.

The rearrangement uses TRBV6-2 or TRBV6-3 and TRBJ1-6; 11 bases are shared with TRBD1. CDR1 MNHEY and CDR2 SVGEGT come from the germline V gene. The CDR3 totals 17 residues. With 7 bases clipped from V and 7 bases from J, the junction kept 12 bases outside the gene matches. The CDR3 DNA reads as TGTGCCAGCATACTCCCCTCCGGGACAGGGGGAAATTCACCCCTCCACTTT. It is translated as CASILPSGTGGNSPLHF.

About this clonotype: This likely came from a read error, as a far larger clone is one base away. This chain uses TRBV6-8 with TRBJ2-1, with 14 bases fitting TRBD2. Germline CDR1 MNHGY, CDR2 SAAAGT. The junction had 20 bases not matched to a gene; V was cut back by 6 bases and J by 4 bases. The CDR3 is made up of 21 amino acids. CDR3 DNA sequence: TGTGCCAGCAGGTCGACTAGCGGGGGGGTGCCCCGTCGATCTCGGTACAATGAGCAGTTCTTC. Translating gives CASRSTSGGVPRRSRYNEQFF.

This clonotype showed up just a few times. It is likely a read error: a sequence one base away is far more abundant. CDR3 sequence reads: CASSYYGTEQETQYF. In nucleotides, the CDR3 is TGTGCCAGCAGTTATTACGGGACAGAGCAAGAGACCCAGTACTTC. The V call is TRBV6-5, the J call TRBJ2-5, with TRBD1 matching over 7 bases. V gave up 3 bases and J gave up 2 bases; unmatched junction bases: 6. Germline V lookup: CDR1 MNHEY, CDR2 SVGAGI. The CDR3 spans 15 residues.

This clonotype came up many times. This sequence joins TRBV9 and TRBJ1-2, with unresolved D. The germline V gene has CDR1 SGDLS and CDR2 YYNGEE. Trimming shortened V by 0 bases and J by 6 bases, and 12 bases separated the two germline ends. The length of the CDR3 is 14 residues. The CDR3, as DNA: TGTGCCAGCAGCGTAGCCGCAGGTAGTGATGGCTACACCTTC. Translation: CASSVAAGSDGYTF.

A word on this clonotype: The junction differs from germline at one of its ends, possibly a read error. The genes are TRBV7-2 and TRBJ2-7; D not certain. Germline V gives CDR1 SGHTA, CDR2 FQGNSA. The CDR3 totals 13 residues. The CDR3 sequence is CASSFYLDLEQYF. CDR3 DNA: TGTGCCAGCAGCTTCTACCTGGACCTCGAGCAATACTTC.

This chain uses TRBV6-1 with TRBJ1-3; D perhaps matches TRBD1 (6 bases). The germline V gene encodes CDR1 MNHNS and CDR2 SASEGT. CDR3 length: 14 amino acids. Trimming cost V 10 bases and J 0 bases, with 13 bases left between them. Written as DNA, the CDR3 is TGTGCCATCAGGGGCACATTCTCTGGAAACACCATATATTTT. Translating gives CAIRGTFSGNTIYF.

Details on this clonotype: Relative to the germline gene, one junction end is altered; a read error may explain this. The rearrangement links TRBV25-1 to TRBJ2-5; weak D call: TRBD2 (6 bases). This CDR3 is built from 15 residues. Germline V lookup: CDR1 MGHDK, CDR2 SYGVNS. The CDR3 sequence is CASSETRRDQETQYF. The CDR3 coding sequence is TGTGCCAGCAGTGAGACTAGGAGGGACCAGGAGACCCAGTACTTC.

The gene calls are TRBV7-8 and TRBJ1-4; D ambiguous. Trimming took off 5 bases at V and 6 bases at J, with 16 bases between the two ends. There are 15 residues in the CDR3. Germline V gives CDR1 SGHVS, CDR2 FQNEAQ. The CDR3 spells CASSLRPGGYEKLFF. CDR3 bases: TGTGCCAGCAGCCTGAGACCCGGAGGGTATGAAAAACTGTTTTTT.

This clonotype has at least ten counts. The chain links TRBV30 to TRBJ1-5; 9 positions agree with TRBD1. V dropped 1 base and J dropped 7; count of bases not matched to a gene: 5. This CDR3 has 14 residues. Germline assignment: CDR1 GTSNPN and CDR2 SVGIG (reference sequence). The CDR3: CAWSAHRGRQPQHF. The DNA for the CDR3 is TGTGCCTGGAGTGCACACAGGGGGCGGCAGCCCCAGCATTTT.

At least ten counts were recorded for this clonotype. The CDR3 DNA sequence: TGTGCCAGCAGCTCACGGACAGGGTACGGGGAGCTGTTTTTT. Translating it yields CASSSRTGYGELFF. This chain connects TRBV11-1 to TRBJ2-2, with TRBD1 matching 8 bases. There are 14 residues in the CDR3. Per the germline V gene, CDR1 is SGHAT and CDR2 is FQDESV (reference sequence). J was trimmed by 7 bases and V by 4 bases; bases with no gene match: 5. The variable domain in full, with the rest retrieved from reference TRBV11-1 and TRBJ2-2, is EAEVAQSPRYKITEKSQAVAFWCDPISGHATLYWYRQILGQGPELLVQFQDESVVDDSQLPKDRFSAERLKGVDSTLKIQPAELGDSAMYLCASSSRTGYGELFFGEGSRLTVL.

This clonotype was recorded many times. The rearrangement joins TRBV4-3 to TRBJ2-1; D not certain. This CDR3 contains 13 residues. Trimming stripped 1 base from V and 7 bases from J, with 8 bases between. Germline CDR1 is LGHNA and CDR2 is YSLEER. CDR3 nucleotides: TGCGCCAGCAGCCAAGGAGAAGGTAATGAGCAGTTCTTC. This codes for CASSQGEGNEQFF.

J is TRBJ2-7 and V is TRBV6-2 or TRBV6-3, with D hard to call. The germline V gene encodes CDR1 MNHEY and CDR2 SVGEGT. The CDR3 spans 14 residues. V was shortened by 0 bases and J by 3 bases, with 9 bases between the two germline ends. CDR3 region: CASSYSTQIYEQYF. The CDR3 DNA reads as TGTGCCAGCAGTTACTCGACTCAGATCTACGAGCAGTACTTC.

This clonotype was seen repeatedly, ten times or more. The genes are TRBV9 and TRBJ2-3; 8 bases are shared with TRBD2. V was clipped by 0 bases and J by 4 bases; unmatched bases: 7. CDR3 length: 16 residues. CDR1 and CDR2 from the germline V gene are SGDLS and YYNGEE. CDR3 DNA: TGTGCCAGCAGCGTAGGCCTAGCGGGCCGGTCAGATACGCAGTATTTT. Translation gives CASSVGLAGRSDTQYF.

The V gene is TRBV20-1, the J gene TRBJ2-2; TRBD1 is a possible D gene (5 bases). Germline lookup yields CDR1 DFQATT and CDR2 SNEGSKA (reference sequence). The CDR3 is 13 amino acids. The V and J ends lost 5 bases and 1 base respectively, with 8 bases between them. The CDR3 sequence: CSALGQNTGELFF. CDR3 in DNA: TGCAGTGCTCTAGGACAGAACACCGGGGAGCTGTTTTTT.

At least ten counts were recorded for this clonotype. The chain is built from TRBV6-2 or TRBV6-3 and TRBJ1-5; D remains ambiguous. Germline V lookup: CDR1 MNHEY, CDR2 SVGEGT. V lost 5 bases to trimming and J lost 1 base, with 12 bases between them. CDR3 length equals 15 residues. The CDR3: CASSEAGGSNQPQHF. The CDR3 region has the DNA TGTGCCAGCAGTGAGGCGGGAGGGAGCAATCAGCCCCAGCATTTT.

This clonotype showed up just once. The V and J genes are TRBV2 and TRBJ2-6; D unresolved. The CDR3 is 15 residues long. Trimming took 6 bases from V and 0 from J, leaving 9 bases between them. CDR1 and CDR2 from the germline V gene are SNHLY and FYNNEI. The CDR3 DNA reads TGTGCCAGCAGGGAAAGAAGCTCTGGGGCCAACGTCCTGACTTTC. Translated: CASRERSSGANVLTF.

The sample holds a few counts of this clonotype. The chain recombines TRBV11-3 with TRBJ2-7, with TRBD1 matching 10 bases. V dropped 2 bases and J dropped 6; count of bases not matched to a gene: 10. CDR1 SGHNT and CDR2 YENEEA come from the germline V gene. CDR3 length: 16 amino acids. For the CDR3, the DNA is TGTGCCAGCAGCTTACTCCGGGACAGGGGAATCGGCGAGCAGTACTTC. Residues: CASSLLRDRGIGEQYF.

This clonotype has just one count. This chain connects TRBV5-1 to TRBJ2-7; D might be TRBD2 (5 bases). The CDR3 runs to 13 residues. CDR1 is SGHRS and CDR2 is YFSETQ in the germline V gene. Trimming stripped 1 base from V and 3 bases from J, with 8 bases between. CDR3 protein: CASSLMGDYEQYF. The CDR3 DNA follows: TGCGCCAGCAGCTTGATGGGAGACTACGAGCAGTACTTC. Drawing the rest from reference TRBV5-1 and TRBJ2-7, the complete variable domain is KAGVTQTPRYLIKTRGQQVTLSCSPISGHRSVSWYQQTPGQGLQFLFEYFSETQRNKGNFPGRFSGRQFSNSRSEMNVSTLELGDSALYLCASSLMGDYEQYFGPGTRLTVT.